What follows describes a single T cell receptor beta chain. What it recognizes is unknown. The data originate from a study of T cell repertoires in cytomegalovirus infection. Study background: An indication of both CMV infection and matching HLA type came from public TCR beta signatures. Broader study findings: HLA-C-restricted CMV clonotypes gave the most frequent clonotype in two of eight donors. Pooled public TCR beta family frequency picked out CMV carriers with the relevant HLA.

Trimming pared 1 base from V and 6 bases from J, leaving 9 bases between. Germline lookup yields CDR1 MDHEN and CDR2 SYDVKM. There are 13 residues in the CDR3. MiXCR, run by TCRdb on the reads, gives a single entry per CDR3 protein. Here the sample spans a few hundred thousand distinct CDR3 sequences, under 25% being singletons. Sequenced material: CD8+ T cells from PBMCs. The genes are TRBV28 and TRBJ1-1; D not resolved. The source of this sequence is a human donor in good health (CMV status not recorded). Some clones in this sample may be carry-over from other donors' samples. The CDR3 region is CASSLFGSPEAFF. Here the CDR3 DNA reads TGTGCCAGCAGTTTATTCGGGTCCCCTGAAGCTTTCTTT.